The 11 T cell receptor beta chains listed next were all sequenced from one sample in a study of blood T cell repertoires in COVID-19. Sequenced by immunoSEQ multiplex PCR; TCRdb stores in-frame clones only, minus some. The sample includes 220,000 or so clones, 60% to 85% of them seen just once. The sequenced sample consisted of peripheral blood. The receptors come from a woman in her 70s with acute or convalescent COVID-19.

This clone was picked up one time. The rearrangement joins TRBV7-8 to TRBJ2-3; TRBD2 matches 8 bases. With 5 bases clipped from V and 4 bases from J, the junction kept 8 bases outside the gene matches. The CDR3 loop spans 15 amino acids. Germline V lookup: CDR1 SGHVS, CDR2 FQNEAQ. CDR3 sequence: CASSLGLVEADTQYF. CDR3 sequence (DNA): TGTGCCAGCAGCCTGGGACTAGTCGAGGCAGATACGCAGTATTTT.

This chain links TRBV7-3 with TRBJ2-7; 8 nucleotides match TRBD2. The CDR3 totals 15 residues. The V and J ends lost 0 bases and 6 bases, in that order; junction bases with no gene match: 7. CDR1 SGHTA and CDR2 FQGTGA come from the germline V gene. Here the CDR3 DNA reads TGTGCCAGCAGCTTAACTCCGGGGGGGTTCTCCGAGCAGTACTTC. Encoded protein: CASSLTPGGFSEQYF. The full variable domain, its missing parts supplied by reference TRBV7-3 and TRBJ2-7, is GAGVSQTPSNKVTEKGKYVELRCDPISGHTALYWYRQSLGQGPEFLIYFQGTGAADDSGLPNDRFFAVRPEGSVSTLKIQRTERGDSAVYLCASSLTPGGFSEQYFGPGTRLTVT.

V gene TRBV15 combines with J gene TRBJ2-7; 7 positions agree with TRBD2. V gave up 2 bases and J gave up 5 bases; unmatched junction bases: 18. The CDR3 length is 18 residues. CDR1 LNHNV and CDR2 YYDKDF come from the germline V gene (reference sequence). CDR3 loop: CATSRFLQVGTTPNEQYF. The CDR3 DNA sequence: TGTGCCACCAGCAGATTCCTTCAAGTCGGGACTACACCCAACGAGCAGTACTTC.

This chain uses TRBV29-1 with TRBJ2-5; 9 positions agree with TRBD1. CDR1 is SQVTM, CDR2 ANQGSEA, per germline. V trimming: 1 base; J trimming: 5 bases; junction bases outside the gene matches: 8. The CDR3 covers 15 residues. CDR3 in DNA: TGCAGCGTTGAAGGAACAGGGACAGGGTTTGAGACCCAGTACTTC. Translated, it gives CSVEGTGTGFETQYF.

This CDR3 is CASSRTTSSVDTGELFF. CDR3 DNA sequence: TGTGCCAGCAGTCGAACGACTTCTAGCGTAGACACCGGGGAGCTGTTTTTT. The chain couples TRBV6-6 to TRBJ2-2; TRBD2 might be the D (6 bases). Germline-derived CDR1 and CDR2 are MNHNY and SVGAGI (reference sequence). The ends were cut back, 5 bases at V and 3 bases at J, with 19 bases in the middle. The length of the CDR3 is 17 residues.

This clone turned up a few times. Here the CDR3 DNA reads TGTGCCAGCAGCCAACCGGGACTAGCGGGGTCTAGCTCCTACAATGAGCAGTTCTTC. Translated: CASSQPGLAGSSSYNEQFF. The chain is built from TRBV28 and TRBJ2-1, with TRBD2 identical over 13 bases. Germline CDR1 and CDR2: MDHEN and SYDVKM. V was clipped by 6 bases and J by 0 bases; unmatched bases: 11. The CDR3 length is 19 residues.

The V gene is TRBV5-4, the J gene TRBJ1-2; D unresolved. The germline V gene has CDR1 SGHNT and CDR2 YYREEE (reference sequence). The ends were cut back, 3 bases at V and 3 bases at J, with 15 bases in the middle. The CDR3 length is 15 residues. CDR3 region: CASSSSQTGDYGYTF. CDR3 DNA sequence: TGTGCCAGCAGCTCTAGCCAGACTGGGGACTATGGCTACACCTTC. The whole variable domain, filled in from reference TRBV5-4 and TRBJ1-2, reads ETGVTQSPTHLIKTRGQQVTLRCSSQSGHNTVSWYQQALGQGPQFIFQYYREEENGRGNFPPRFSGLQFPNYSSELNVNALELDDSALYLCASSSSQTGDYGYTFGSGTRLTVV.

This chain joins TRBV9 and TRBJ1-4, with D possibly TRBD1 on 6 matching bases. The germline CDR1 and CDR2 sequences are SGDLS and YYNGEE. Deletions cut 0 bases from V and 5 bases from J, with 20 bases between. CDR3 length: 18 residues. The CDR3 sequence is CASSVAHLGQSGNEKLFF. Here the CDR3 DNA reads TGTGCCAGCAGCGTAGCCCACCTCGGACAGTCGGGGAATGAAAAACTGTTTTTT.

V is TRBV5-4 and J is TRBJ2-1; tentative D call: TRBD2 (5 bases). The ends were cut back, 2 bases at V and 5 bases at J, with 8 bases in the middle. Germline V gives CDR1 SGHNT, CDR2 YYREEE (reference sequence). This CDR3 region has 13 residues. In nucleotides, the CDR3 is TGTGCCAGCAGCTTTTCTAGCCACAATGAGCAGTTCTTC. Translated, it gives CASSFSSHNEQFF. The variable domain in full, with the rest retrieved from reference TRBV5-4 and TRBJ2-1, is ETGVTQSPTHLIKTRGQQVTLRCSSQSGHNTVSWYQQALGQGPQFIFQYYREEENGRGNFPPRFSGLQFPNYSSELNVNALELDDSALYLCASSFSSHNEQFFGPGTRLTVL.

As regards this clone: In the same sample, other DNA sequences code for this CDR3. CDR3 residues: CASSLEGQGASGNTIYF. In DNA, the CDR3 is TGTGCCAGCAGCTTGGAGGGACAGGGAGCGTCTGGAAACACCATATATTTT. This chain uses TRBV5-6 with TRBJ1-3; 9 bases map to TRBD1. CDR3 size: 17 residues. V gave up 0 bases and J gave up 1 base; unmatched junction bases: 5. In germline, CDR1 is SGHDT, CDR2 YYEEEE.

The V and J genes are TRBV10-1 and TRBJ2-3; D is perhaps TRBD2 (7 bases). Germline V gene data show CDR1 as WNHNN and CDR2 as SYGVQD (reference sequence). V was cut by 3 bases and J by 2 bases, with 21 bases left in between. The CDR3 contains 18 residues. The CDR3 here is CASSDEGRGGGDTDTQYF. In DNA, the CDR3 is TGCGCCAGCAGTGATGAAGGTCGCGGAGGGGGGGACACAGATACGCAGTATTTT.